These 5 T cell receptor beta chains were all obtained from the same sample, sequenced in a study of regulatory T cells in long-lasting Graves disease. Relying on iRepertoire HTBI primers and Arm-PCR of CDR3 regions, the team built TCR beta libraries. Via MiXCR, TCRdb re-called the multiplex PCR reads, giving one row per CDR3 protein. The sample consists of fewer than 650,000 distinct CDR3 sequences, about 15% of them appearing once. Sample time point: newly diagnosed GD, antithyroid drugs for less than 3 months. The TCR library was made from RNA extracted from PBMCs. These data were also filed under a second study, of T cells in Graves' hyperthyroidism and ophthalmopathy.

The source was peripheral blood mononuclear cells (PBMCs), collected at new diagnosis, from a patient treated with antithyroid drugs. These receptors all come from a woman aged 30 to 39 with Graves disease.

The table lists this clonotype with a few counts. The gene calls are TRBV19 and TRBJ2-5, with 10 bases aligning to TRBD1. The CDR3 extends over 19 amino acids. Looked up from germline, CDR1 is LNHDA and CDR2 is SQIVND (reference sequence). J gave up 4 bases and V 2 bases, and 16 bases lay outside the gene matches. The CDR3 region has the DNA TGTGCCAGTAGTATAAGGGCACCGAGGGGACAGGGGTTTGGAGAGACCCAGTACTTC. This translates into CASSIRAPRGQGFGETQYF. The variable domain in full, with the rest retrieved from reference TRBV19 and TRBJ2-5, is DGGITQSPKYLFRKEGQNVTLSCEQNLNHDAMYWYRQDPGQGLRLIYYSQIVNDFQKGDIAEGYSVSREKKESFPLTVTSAQKNPTAFYLCASSIRAPRGQGFGETQYFGPGTRLLVL.

This clonotype was picked up many times. The chain combines TRBV12-3 or TRBV12-4 with TRBJ1-4; no clear D gene. This CDR3 has 15 residues. V lost 7 bases to trimming and J lost 4 bases, with 16 bases between them. CDR3 in amino acids: CASTSFGQVNEKLFF. CDR3 DNA: TGTGCCAGCACCTCTTTCGGCCAGGTTAATGAAAAACTGTTTTTT.

The table lists this clonotype with a few counts. A read error may account for a junction end that differs from germline. The genes are TRBV20-1 and TRBJ1-5; maybe TRBD1 (6 bases). The germline V gene has CDR1 DFQATT and CDR2 SNEGSKA (reference sequence). CDR3 size: 19 residues. In DNA, the CDR3 is TGCAGTGCCAGAGGAGGAACAGGGATGGGCGTTTATAGCAATCAGCCCCAGCATTTT. This codes for CSARGGTGMGVYSNQPQHF.

DNA of the CDR3: TGTGCCAGCAGGGCTCTCACAGATACGCAGTATTTT. Its translation is CASRALTDTQYF. The chain is built from TRBV7-2 and TRBJ2-3; D remains ambiguous. The CDR3 extends over 12 amino acids. Germline V gives CDR1 SGHTA, CDR2 FQGNSA. V lost 6 bases and J 2 bases, leaving 6 bases between the germline ends.

In its sample, this clonotype was seen many times. V is TRBV6-2 or TRBV6-3 and J is TRBJ1-3; TRBD1 might be the D (6 bases). V was cut by 6 bases and J by 1 base, with 10 bases left in between. The CDR3 has 14 amino acids. CDR1 MNHEY and CDR2 SVGEGT come from the germline V gene. CDR3 bases: TGTGCCAGCAGGGAACAGGGATCTGGAAACACCATATATTTT. Protein product: CASREQGSGNTIYF.